This T cell receptor (beta chain) was documented in a study of response to subunit inactivated influenza vaccine. Study-wide results and caveats: Few additional T cells are recruited per seasonal influenza vaccination, authors suggested.

TCRdb re-analysed the RT-PCR reads in MiXCR, keeping a single row per CDR3 protein. In the table there are more than 400,000 distinct CDR3 sequences, about 10% of which are singletons. CDR3 length: 19 residues. V was pared by 0 bases and J by 4 bases, with 15 bases of the junction left unmatched. Germline V gives CDR1 SGHRS, CDR2 YFSETQ. This clonotype was recorded a few times. What it binds is not known. Sample: PBMCs from blood, taken roughly 6 weeks after vaccination. V usage is TRBV5-1 and J usage is TRBJ2-7; the match to TRBD2 covers 11 bases. The receptor was isolated from a man aged 45-65 years who received an inactivated influenza vaccine. In DNA form, the CDR3 reads TGCGCCAGCAGCTTGGACGGACTAGCGGGCGGTTTTAAGGGATACGAGCAGTACTTC. Translating gives CASSLDGLAGGFKGYEQYF.